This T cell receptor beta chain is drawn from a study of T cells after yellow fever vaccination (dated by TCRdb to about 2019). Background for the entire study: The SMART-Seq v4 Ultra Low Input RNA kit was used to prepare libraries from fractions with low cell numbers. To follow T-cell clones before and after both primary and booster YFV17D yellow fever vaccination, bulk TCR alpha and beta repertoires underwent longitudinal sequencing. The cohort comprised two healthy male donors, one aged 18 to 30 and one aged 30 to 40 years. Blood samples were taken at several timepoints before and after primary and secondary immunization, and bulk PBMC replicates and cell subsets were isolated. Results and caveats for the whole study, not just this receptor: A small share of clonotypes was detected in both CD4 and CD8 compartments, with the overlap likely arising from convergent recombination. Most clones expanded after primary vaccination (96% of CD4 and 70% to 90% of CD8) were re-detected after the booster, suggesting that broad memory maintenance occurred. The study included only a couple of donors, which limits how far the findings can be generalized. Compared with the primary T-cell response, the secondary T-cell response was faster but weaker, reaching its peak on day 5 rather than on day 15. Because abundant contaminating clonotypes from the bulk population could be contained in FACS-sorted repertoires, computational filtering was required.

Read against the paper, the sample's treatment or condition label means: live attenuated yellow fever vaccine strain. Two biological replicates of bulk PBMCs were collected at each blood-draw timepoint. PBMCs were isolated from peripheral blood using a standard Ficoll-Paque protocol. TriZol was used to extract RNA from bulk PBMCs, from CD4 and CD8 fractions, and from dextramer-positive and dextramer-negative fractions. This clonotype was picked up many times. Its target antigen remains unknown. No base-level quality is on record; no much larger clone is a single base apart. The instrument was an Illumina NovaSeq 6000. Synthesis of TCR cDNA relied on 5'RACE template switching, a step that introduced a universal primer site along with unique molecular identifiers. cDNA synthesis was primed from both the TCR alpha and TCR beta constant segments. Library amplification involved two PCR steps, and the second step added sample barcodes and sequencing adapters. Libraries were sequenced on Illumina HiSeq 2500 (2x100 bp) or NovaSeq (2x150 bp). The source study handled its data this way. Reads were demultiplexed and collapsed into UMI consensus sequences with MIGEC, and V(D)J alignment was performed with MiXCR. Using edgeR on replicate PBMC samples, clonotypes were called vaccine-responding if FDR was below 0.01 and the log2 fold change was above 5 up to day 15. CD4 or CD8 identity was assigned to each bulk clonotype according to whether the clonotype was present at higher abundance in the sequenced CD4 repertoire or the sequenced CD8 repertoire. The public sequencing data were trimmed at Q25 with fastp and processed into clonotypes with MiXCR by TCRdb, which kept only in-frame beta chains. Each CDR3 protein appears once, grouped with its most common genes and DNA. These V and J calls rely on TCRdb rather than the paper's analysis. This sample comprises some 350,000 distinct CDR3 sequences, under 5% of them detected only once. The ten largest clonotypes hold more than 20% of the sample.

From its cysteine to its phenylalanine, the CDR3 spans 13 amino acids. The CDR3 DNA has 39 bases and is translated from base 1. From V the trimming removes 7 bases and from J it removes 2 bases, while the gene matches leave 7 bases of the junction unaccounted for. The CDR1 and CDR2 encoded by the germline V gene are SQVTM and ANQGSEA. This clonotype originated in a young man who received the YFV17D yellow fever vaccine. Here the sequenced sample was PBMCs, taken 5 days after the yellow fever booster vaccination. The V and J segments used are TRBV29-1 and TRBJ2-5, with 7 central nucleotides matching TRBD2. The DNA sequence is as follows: TGCAGCGGGGGACCGCGGGGGCAAGAGACCCAGTACTTC. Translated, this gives CSGGPRGQETQYF.